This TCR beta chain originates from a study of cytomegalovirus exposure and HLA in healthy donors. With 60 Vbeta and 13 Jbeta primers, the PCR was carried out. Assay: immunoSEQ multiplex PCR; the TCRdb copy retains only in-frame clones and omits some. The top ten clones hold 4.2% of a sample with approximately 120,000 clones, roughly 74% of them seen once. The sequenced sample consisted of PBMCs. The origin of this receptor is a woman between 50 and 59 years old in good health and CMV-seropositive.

This chain's CDR3 is CASSPRGGSNQPQHF. The CDR3 DNA reads as TGCGCCAGCAGCCCTCGGGGGGGAAGCAATCAGCCCCAGCATTTT. This chain uses TRBV5-1 with TRBJ1-5; D might be TRBD1 (5 bases). The CDR3 consists of 15 residues. The germline V and J ends were trimmed by 4 bases and 1 base, with 12 bases remaining between them. The germline gives CDR1 SGHRS, CDR2 YFSETQ.